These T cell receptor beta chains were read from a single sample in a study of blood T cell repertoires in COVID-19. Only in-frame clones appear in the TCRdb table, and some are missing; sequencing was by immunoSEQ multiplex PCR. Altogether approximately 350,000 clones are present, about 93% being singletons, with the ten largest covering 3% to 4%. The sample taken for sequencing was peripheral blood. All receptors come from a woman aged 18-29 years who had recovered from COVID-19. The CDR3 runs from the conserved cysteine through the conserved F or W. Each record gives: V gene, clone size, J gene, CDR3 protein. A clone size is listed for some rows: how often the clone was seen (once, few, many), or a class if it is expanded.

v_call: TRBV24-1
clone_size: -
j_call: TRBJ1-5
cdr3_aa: CATSDAGQGSNQPQHF

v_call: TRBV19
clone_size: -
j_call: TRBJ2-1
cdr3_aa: CASSPIAGEQFF

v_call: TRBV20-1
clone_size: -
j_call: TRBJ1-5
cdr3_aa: CSASSRTGWRPQHF

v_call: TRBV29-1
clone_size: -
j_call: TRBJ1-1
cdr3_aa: CSVEGTGRLETEAFF

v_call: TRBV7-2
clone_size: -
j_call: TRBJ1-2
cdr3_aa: CASSPRFSPYGYTF

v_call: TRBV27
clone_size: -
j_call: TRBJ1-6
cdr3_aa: CASSSMRGLNSPLHF

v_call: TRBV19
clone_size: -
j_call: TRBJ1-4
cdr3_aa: CASSTWTDPDEKLFF

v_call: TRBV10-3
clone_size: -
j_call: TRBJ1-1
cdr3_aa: CAISESGAQNTEAFF

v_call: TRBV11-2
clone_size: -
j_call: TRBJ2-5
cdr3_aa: CASSALRVETQYF

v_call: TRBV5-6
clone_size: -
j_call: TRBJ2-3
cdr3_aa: CASSYVAGGFSTDTQYF

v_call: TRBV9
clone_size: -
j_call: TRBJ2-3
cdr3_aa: CASSVGGGLTDTQYF

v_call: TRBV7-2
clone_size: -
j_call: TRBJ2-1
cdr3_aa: CASSLAPRANEQFF

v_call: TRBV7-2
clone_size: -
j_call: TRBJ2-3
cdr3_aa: CASSFEYTDTQYF

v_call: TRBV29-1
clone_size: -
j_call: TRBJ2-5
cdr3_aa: CSVAPTSGKWETQYF

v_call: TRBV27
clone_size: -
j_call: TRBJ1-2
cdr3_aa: CASSPQTGFYGYTF

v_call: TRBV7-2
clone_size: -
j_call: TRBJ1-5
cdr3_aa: CASSPIGGTVDQPQHF

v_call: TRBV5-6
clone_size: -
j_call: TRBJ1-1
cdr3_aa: CASSLAGGAGTEAFF

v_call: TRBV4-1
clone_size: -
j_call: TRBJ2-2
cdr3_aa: CASSQYLSGELFF

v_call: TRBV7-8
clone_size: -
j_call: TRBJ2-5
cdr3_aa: CASSPLGVAETQYF

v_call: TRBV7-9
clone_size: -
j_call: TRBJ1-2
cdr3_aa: CASSLVSWRDYGYTF

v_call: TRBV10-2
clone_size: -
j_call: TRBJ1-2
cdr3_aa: CASTGTGGATNYGYTF

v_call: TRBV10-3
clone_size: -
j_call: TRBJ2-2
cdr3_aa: CAISAAGITGELFF

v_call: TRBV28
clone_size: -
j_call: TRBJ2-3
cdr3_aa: CASRLAGRDTQYF

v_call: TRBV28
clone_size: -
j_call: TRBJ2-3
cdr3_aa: CASSLKDSLTDTQYF

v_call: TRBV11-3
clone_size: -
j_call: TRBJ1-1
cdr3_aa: CASSLFNRDEAFF

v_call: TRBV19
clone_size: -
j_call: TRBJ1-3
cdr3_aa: CASSISWYSGNTIYF

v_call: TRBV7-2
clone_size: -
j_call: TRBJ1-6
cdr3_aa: CASSLGWRSPLHF

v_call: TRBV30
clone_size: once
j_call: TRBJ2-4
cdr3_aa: CAWSTSGTGIDIQYF

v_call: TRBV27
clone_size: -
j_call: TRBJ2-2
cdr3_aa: CASRGLAATGELFF

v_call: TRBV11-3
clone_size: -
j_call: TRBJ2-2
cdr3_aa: CASSLGFYANTGELFF

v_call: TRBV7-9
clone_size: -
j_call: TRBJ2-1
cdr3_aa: CASSRRGLSNEQFF

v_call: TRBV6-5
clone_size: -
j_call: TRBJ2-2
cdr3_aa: CASSYSSIFRGELFF

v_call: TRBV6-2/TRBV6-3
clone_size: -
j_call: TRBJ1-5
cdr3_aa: CASSRLISNQPQHF

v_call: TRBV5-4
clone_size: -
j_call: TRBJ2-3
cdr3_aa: CASSLASRGSTDTQYF

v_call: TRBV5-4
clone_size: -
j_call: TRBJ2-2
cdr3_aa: CASSMGQANTGELFF

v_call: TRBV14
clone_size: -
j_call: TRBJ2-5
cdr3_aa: CASSRRTGTGLAETQYF

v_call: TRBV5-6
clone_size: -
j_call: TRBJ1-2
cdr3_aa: CASRTYTGSQTYGYTF

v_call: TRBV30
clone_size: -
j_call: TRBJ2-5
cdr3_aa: CAWSGDRGETQYF

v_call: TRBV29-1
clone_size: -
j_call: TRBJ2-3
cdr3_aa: CSATSSAMGTDTQYF

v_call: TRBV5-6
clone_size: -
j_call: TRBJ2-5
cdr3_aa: CASSLGQAETQYF

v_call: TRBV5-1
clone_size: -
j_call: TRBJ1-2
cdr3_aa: CASSWADRYNYGYTF